This T cell receptor beta chain was identified in a study of post-analysis software for immune sequencing data. Researchers reported that TCR beta cDNA libraries carried unique molecular identifiers. Once about 0.85 to 11 million T cells were used, roughly 0.5 million cDNA molecules resulted. TCRdb analysed the PCR reads with MiXCR anew, one entry per CDR3 protein. Here the sample spans 150,000 to 200,000 distinct CDR3 sequences, over 25% being singletons. The receptor was derived from a girl between 5 and 17 years old with multiple sclerosis. Sequencing was performed on blood.

CDR3 DNA sequence: TGTGCCAGCAAATCCCAAGGGGATTCGGAGACTGAAGCTTTCTTT. Protein product: CASKSQGDSETEAFF. The chain employs TRBV2 and TRBJ1-1; TRBD1 is a possible D gene (5 bases). Trimming cost V 7 bases and J 5 bases, with 20 bases left between them. The CDR3 runs to 15 residues. The germline CDR1 and CDR2 sequences are SNHLY and FYNNEI. Complete variable domain (other parts from reference TRBV2 and TRBJ1-1): EPEVTQTPSHQVTQMGQEVILRCVPISNHLYFYWYRQILGQKVEFLVSFYNNEISEKSEIFDDQFSVERPDGSNFTLKIRSTKLEDSAMYFCASKSQGDSETEAFFGQGTRLTVV.